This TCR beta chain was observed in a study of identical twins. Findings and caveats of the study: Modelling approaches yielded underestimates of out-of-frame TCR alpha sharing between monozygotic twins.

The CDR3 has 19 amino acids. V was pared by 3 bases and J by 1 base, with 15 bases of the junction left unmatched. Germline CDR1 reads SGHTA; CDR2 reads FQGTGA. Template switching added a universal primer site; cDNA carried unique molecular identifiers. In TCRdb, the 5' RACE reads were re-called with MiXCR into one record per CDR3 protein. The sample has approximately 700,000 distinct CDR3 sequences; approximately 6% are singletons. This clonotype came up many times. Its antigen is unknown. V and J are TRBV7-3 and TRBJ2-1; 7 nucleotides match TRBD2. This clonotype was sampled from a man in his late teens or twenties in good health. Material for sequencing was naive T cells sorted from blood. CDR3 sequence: CASSLEWGRAGTSYNEQFF. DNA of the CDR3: TGTGCCAGCAGCTTGGAGTGGGGGAGAGCGGGAACTTCCTACAATGAGCAGTTCTTC.